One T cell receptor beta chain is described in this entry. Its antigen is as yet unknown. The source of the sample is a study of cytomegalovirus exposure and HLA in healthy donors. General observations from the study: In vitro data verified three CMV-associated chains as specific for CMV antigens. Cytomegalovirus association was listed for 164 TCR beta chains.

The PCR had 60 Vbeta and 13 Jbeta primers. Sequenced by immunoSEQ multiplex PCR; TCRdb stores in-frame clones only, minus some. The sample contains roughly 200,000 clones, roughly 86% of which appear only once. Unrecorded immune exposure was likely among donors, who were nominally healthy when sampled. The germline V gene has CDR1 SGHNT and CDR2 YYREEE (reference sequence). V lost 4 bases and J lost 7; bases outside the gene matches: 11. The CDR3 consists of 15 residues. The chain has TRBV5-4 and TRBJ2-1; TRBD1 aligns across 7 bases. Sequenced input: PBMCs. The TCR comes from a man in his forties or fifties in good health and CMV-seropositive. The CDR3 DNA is TGTGCCAGCAGCCGAGTGACAGGGAAACATAATGAGCAGTTCTTC. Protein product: CASSRVTGKHNEQFF.